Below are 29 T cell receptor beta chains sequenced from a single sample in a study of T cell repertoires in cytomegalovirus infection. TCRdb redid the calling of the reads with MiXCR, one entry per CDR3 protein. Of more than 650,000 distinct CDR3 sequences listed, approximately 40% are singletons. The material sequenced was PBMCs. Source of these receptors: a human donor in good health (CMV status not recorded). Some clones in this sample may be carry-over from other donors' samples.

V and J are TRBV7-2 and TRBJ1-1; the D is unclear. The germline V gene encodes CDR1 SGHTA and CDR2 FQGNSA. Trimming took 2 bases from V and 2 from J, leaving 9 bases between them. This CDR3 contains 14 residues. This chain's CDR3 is CASSLRRINTEAFF. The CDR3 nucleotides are TGTGCCAGCAGCTTAAGACGGATTAACACTGAAGCTTTCTTT.

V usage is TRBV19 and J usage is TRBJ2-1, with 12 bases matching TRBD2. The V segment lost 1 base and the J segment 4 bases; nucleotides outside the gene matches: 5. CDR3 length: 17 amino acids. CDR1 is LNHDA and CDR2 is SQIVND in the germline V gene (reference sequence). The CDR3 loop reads CASSIAGLAGRYNEQFF. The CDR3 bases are TGTGCCAGTAGTATAGCGGGACTAGCGGGCAGATACAATGAGCAGTTCTTC.

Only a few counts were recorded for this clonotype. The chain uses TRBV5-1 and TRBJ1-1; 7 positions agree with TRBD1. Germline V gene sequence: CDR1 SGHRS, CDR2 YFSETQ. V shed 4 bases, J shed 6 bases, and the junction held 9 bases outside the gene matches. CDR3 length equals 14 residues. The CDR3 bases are TGCGCCAGCAGCCCCGGAGACAGGGTCTCTGAAGCTTTCTTT. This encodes CASSPGDRVSEAFF.

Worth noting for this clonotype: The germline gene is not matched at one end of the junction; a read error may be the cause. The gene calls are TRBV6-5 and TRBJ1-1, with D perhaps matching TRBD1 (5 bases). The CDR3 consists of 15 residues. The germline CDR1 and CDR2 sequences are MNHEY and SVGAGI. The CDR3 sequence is CASSYLGGLVAEALF. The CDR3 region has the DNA TGTGCCAGCAGTTACCTTGGGGGGTTGGTCGCTGAAGCTTTATTT.

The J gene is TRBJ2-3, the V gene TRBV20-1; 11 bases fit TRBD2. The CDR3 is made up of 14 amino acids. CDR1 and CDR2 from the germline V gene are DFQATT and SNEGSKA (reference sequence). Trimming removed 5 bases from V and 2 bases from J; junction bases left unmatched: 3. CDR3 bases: TGCAGTGCTTCTAGCGGGGGGTACACAGATACGCAGTATTTT. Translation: CSASSGGYTDTQYF.

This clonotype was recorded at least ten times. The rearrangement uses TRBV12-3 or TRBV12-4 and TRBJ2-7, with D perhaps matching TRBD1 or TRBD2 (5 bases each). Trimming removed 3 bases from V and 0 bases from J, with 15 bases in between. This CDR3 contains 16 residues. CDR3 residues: CASSFMMGVASYEQYF. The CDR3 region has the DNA TGTGCCAGCAGTTTTATGATGGGGGTTGCCTCCTACGAGCAGTACTTC.

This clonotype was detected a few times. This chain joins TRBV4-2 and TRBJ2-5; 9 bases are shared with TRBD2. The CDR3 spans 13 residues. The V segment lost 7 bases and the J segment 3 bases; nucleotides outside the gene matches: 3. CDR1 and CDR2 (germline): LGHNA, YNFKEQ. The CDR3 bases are TGTGCCAGCATGCGGGGGGGCGAAGAGACCCAGTACTTC. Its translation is CASMRGGEETQYF.

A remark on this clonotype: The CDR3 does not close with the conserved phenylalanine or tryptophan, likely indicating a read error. This CDR3 is CASTGGEFTYEQYL. The CDR3 DNA sequence: TGTGCCAGCACCGGGGGGGAATTTACCTACGAGCAGTACTTA. J is TRBJ2-7 and V is TRBV7-2; TRBD2 agrees at 8 bases. J was trimmed by 2 bases and V by 7 bases; bases with no gene match: 7. The CDR3 runs to 14 residues. Looked up from germline, CDR1 is SGHTA and CDR2 is FQGNSA.

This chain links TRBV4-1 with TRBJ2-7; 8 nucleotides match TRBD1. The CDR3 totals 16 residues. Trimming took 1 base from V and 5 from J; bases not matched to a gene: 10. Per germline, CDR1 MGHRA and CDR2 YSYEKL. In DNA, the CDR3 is TGCGCCAGCAGCCAAGCGTCCCGGACAGGGAGGAACGAGCAGTACTTC. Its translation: CASSQASRTGRNEQYF.

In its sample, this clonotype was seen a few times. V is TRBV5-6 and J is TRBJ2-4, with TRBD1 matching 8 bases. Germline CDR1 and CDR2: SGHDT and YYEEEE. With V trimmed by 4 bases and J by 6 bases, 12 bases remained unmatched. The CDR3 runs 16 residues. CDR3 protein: CASSNLGTGERNIQYF. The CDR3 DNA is TGTGCCAGCAGCAACTTAGGGACAGGAGAAAGAAACATTCAGTACTTC.

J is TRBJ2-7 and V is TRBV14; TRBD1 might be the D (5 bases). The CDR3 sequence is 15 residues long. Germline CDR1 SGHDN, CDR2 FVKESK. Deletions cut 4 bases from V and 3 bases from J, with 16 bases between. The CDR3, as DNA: TGTGCCAGCAGCCGAGACAGAATGCGAATCTACGAGCAGTACTTC. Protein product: CASSRDRMRIYEQYF. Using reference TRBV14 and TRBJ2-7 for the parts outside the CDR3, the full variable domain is EAGVTQFPSHSVIEKGQTVTLRCDPISGHDNLYWYRRVMGKEIKFLLHFVKESKQDESGMPNNRFLAERTGGTYSTLKVQPAELEDSGVYFCASSRDRMRIYEQYFGPGTRLTVT.

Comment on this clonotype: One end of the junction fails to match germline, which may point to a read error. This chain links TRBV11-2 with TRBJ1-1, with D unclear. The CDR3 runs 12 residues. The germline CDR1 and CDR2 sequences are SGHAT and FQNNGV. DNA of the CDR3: TGTGCCAGCAGAAGCATTAACACTGAAGATTTCTTT. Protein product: CASRSINTEDFF.

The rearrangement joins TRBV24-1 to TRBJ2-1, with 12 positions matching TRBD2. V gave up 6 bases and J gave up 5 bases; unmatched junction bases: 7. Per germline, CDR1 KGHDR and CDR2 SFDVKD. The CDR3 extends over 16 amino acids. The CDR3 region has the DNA TGTGCCACCAGTAGCCTACTAGCGGGGGGAGACAATGAGCAGTTCTTC. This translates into CATSSLLAGGDNEQFF.

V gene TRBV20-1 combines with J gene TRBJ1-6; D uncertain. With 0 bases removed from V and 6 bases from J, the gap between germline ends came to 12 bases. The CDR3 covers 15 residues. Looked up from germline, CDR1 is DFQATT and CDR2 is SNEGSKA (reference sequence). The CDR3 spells CSARERGRGNSPLHF. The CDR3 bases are TGCAGTGCTAGAGAGAGAGGACGGGGTAATTCACCCCTCCACTTT.

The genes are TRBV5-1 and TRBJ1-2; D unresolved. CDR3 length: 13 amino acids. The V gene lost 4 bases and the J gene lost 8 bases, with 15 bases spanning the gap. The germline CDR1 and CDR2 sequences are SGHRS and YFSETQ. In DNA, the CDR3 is TGCGCCAGCAGCCCGGACCGACACGGGGGCTACACCTTC. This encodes CASSPDRHGGYTF.

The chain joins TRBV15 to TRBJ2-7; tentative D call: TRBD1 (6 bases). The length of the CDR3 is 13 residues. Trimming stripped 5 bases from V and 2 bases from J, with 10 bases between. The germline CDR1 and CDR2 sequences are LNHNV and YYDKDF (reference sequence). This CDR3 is CATSLDRTYEQYF. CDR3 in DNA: TGTGCCACCAGCCTGGACAGAACCTACGAGCAGTACTTC.

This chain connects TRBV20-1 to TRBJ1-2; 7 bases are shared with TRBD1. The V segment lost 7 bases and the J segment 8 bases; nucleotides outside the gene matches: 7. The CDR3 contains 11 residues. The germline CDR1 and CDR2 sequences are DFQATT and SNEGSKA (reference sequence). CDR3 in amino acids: CSVPQGIGYTF. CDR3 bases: TGCAGTGTCCCACAGGGGATCGGCTACACCTTC.

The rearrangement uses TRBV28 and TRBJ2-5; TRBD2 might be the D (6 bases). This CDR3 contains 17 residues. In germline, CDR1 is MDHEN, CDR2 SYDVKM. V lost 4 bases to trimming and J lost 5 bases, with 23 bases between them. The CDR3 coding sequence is TGTGCCAGCAGTTCTACCCTCGTTGGCAGGGCGGGGGAGACCCAGTACTTC. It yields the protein CASSSTLVGRAGETQYF.

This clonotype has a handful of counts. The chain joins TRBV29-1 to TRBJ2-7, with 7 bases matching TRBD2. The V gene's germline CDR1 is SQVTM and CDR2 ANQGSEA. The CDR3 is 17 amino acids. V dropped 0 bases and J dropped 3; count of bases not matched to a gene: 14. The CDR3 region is CSVEDGRGRWGDYEQYF. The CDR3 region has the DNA TGCAGCGTTGAAGATGGGCGGGGGAGGTGGGGGGACTACGAGCAGTACTTC.

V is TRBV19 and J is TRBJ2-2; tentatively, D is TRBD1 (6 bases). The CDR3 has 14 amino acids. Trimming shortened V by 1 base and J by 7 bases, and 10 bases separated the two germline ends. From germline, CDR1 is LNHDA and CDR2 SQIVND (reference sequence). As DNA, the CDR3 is TGTGCCAGTAGTATAGGACAGGCCCACGGGGAGCTGTTTTTT. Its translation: CASSIGQAHGELFF.

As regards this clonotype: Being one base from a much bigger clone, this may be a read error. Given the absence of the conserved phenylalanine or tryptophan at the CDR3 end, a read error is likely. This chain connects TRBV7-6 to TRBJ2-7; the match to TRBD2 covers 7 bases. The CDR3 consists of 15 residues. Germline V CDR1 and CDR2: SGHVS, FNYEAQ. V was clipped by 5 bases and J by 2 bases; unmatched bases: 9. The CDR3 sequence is CASSPGVGGTYEQYL. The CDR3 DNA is TGTGCCAGCAGCCCCGGTGTGGGAGGGACCTACGAGCAGTACTTA.

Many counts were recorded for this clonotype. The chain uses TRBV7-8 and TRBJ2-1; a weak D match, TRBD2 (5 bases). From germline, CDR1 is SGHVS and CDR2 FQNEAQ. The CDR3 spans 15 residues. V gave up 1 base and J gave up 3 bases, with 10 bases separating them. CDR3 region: CASSLDERNYNEQFF. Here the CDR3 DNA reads TGTGCCAGCAGCTTAGATGAGCGGAACTACAATGAGCAGTTCTTC.

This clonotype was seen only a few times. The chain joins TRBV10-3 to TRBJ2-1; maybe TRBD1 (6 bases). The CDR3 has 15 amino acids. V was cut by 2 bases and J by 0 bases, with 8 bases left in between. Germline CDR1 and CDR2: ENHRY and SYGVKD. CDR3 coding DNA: TGTGCCATCAGTGAGACAGGGACCTCCTACAATGAGCAGTTCTTC. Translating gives CAISETGTSYNEQFF.

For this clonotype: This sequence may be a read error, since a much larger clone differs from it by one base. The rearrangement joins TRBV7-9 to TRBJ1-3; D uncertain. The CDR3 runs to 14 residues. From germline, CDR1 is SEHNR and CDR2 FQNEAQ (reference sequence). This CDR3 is CASSSTASGNIIYF. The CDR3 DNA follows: TGTGCCAGCAGCTCTACAGCTTCTGGAAACATCATATATTTT.

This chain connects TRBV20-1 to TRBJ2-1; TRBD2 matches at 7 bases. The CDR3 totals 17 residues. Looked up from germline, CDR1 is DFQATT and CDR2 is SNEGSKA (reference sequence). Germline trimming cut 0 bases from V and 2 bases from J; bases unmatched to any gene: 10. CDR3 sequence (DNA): TGCAGTGCTAGAGATCCGGGGGGAGCGGCTCCCTACAATGAGCAGTTCTTC. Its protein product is CSARDPGGAAPYNEQFF.

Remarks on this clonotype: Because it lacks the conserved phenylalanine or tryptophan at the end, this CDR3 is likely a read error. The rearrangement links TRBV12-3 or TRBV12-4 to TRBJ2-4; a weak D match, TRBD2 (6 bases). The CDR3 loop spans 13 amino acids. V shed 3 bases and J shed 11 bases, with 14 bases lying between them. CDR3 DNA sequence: TGTGCCAGCAGTTTGGAAACGGGAGCGGTTCAGTACTGC. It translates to CASSLETGAVQYC.

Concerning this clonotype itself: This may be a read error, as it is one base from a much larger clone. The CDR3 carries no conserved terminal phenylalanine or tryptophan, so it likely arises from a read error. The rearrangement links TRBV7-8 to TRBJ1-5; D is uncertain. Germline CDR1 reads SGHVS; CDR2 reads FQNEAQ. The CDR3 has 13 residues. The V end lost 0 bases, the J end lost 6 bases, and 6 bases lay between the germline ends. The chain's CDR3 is CASSLALSQPQHL. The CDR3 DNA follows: TGTGCCAGCAGCTTAGCGCTGAGTCAGCCCCAGCATTTG.

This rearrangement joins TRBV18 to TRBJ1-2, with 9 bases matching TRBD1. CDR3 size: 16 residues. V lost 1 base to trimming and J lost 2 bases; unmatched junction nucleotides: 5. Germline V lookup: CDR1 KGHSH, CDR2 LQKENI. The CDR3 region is CASSPQTGQGNYGYTF. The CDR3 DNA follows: TGTGCCAGCTCACCACAAACCGGACAGGGGAACTATGGCTACACCTTC.

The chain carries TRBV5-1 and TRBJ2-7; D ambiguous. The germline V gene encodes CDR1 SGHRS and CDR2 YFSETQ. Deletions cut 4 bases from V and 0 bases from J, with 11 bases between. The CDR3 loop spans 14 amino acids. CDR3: CASSPDGSSYEQYF. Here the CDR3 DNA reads TGCGCCAGCAGCCCCGACGGCAGCTCCTACGAGCAGTACTTC.